This T cell receptor beta chain comes out of a study of radiation and T cells in renal cell carcinoma. TCRdb's copy holds only in-frame clones and misses some; the assay was immunoSEQ multiplex PCR. The sample has some 140,000 clones; around nine tenths are singletons. The sample's time point: baseline pretreatment blood. Noted treatment: 15 Gy SBRT to primary tumor, nephrectomy 4 weeks later. In germline, CDR1 is SGHAT, CDR2 FQNNGV. The junction had 6 bases not matched to a gene; V was cut back by 7 bases and J by 0 bases. The CDR3 loop spans 14 amino acids. The V and J genes are TRBV11-2 and TRBJ2-7; 7 nucleotides agree with TRBD2. The receptor was derived from a woman in her forties or fifties with renal cell carcinoma. The source was blood, collected from a patient whose treatment included radiotherapy and nephrectomy. CDR3 in DNA: TGTGCCAGCACCCAGCCGGGGGGCTCCTACGAGCAGTACTTC. The encoded protein is CASTQPGGSYEQYF.